This T cell receptor beta chain was profiled in a study of T cells after yellow fever vaccination. This CDR3 is 13 amino acids long. V shed 1 base and J shed 9 bases, with 10 bases lying between them. Germline CDR1 and CDR2: KGHSH and LQKENI. On this clonotype itself: Its antigen is undetermined.

Whole-study results and caveats: Abundant bulk-population clonotypes could contaminate the FACS-sorted repertoires. Post-booster repertoires again held most primary-vaccination clones (about 95% CD4, 75% to 90% CD8). Although the secondary response was weaker, it peaked faster, at day 5 versus 15.

TCRdb reprocessed the 5' RACE reads with MiXCR, giving one entry per CDR3 protein. This table holds fewer than 350,000 distinct CDR3 sequences, around 4.5% found once. This specimen was PBMCs, taken 15 days after the yellow fever booster vaccination. The V call is TRBV18, the J call TRBJ1-5, with a possible D match to TRBD1 (5 bases). This receptor was obtained from a man between 18 and 35 years old who received the YFV17D yellow fever vaccine. CDR3: CASSPQGMGPQHF. In DNA, the CDR3 is TGTGCCAGCTCACCACAGGGGATGGGGCCCCAGCATTTT.